What follows describes a single TCR beta chain. Sample-barcoded 5' priming and a J-beta primer mix drove a second PCR of roughly 7 to 11 cycles. MiXCR was run by TCRdb on the 5' RACE reads, yielding one entry per CDR3 protein. Of 550,000 to 750,000 distinct CDR3 sequences in the sample, under 25% were seen once. This entry comes from a study of blood T cells in healthy people across ages. RNA extraction gave at least 5 micrograms of total RNA per sample. Trimming took off 1 base at V and 2 bases at J, with 9 bases between the two ends. Germline V gives CDR1 MDHEN, CDR2 SYDVKM. CDR3 length: 15 amino acids.

This receptor was taken from a man between 65 and 79 years old in good health. Specimen: blood. The chain has TRBV28 and TRBJ1-5, with D hard to call. CDR3 amino acids: CASSLSGKGNQPQHF. In DNA, the CDR3 is TGTGCCAGCAGTTTATCCGGGAAAGGCAATCAGCCCCAGCATTTT.